This record covers a single T cell receptor beta chain. Its antigen is as yet unknown. The germline V gene encodes CDR1 MNHNS and CDR2 SASEGT. Trimming removed 5 bases from V and 11 bases from J; junction bases left unmatched: 6. This CDR3 has 11 amino acids. Receiving focal radiation plus CTLA-4 blockade with ipilimumab were patients who had chemo-refractory metastatic non-small-cell lung cancer. This sample is part of a study of radiotherapy plus CTLA-4 blockade in lung cancer. Overall study: Objective responses were observed in approximately 20% of patients, and disease control was achieved by about 30%.

The protocol was immunoSEQ multiplex PCR, while the TCRdb copy is restricted to in-frame clones and leaves out a portion. The repertoire holds under 3,500 clones, with 84% as singletons. The study, taken as a whole, reports: Early blood T cell clone dynamics reportedly forecast response best, with interferon-beta.

This chain joins TRBV6-1 and TRBJ2-7, with 7 bases matching TRBD2. The TCR comes from a human donor with non-small cell lung cancer that progressed on radiotherapy plus ipilimumab. The input for sequencing was tumor tissue, taken from a patient treated with radiotherapy plus ipilimumab. In nucleotides, the CDR3 is TGTGCCAGCAGTTCTACACGGGAGGAGTACTTC. Translated, it gives CASSSTREEYF.